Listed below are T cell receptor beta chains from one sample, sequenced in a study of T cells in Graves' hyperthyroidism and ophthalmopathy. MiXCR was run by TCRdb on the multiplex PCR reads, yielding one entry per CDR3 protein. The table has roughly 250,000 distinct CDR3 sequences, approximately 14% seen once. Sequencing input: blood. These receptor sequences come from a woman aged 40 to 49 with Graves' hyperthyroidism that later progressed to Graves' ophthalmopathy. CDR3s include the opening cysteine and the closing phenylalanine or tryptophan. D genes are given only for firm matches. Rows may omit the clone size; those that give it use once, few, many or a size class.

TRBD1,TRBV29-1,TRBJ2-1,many,TGCAGCGCCGCGACAGGGTACAATGAGCAGTTCTTC,CSAATGYNEQFF
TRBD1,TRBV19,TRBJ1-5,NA,TGTGCCAGTAGTATACAGGGGGGGCGTATTTATCAGCCCCAGCATTTT,CASSIQGGRIYQPQHF
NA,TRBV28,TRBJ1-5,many,TGTGCCAGCAGTTTAGAGGCAGGGATTTATAGCAATCAGCCCCAGCATTTT,CASSLEAGIYSNQPQHF
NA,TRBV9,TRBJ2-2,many,TGTGCCAGCAGCGTTACAGGGCAGGGCGGGGAGCTGTTTTTT,CASSVTGQGGELFF
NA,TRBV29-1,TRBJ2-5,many,TGCAGCTCCTTGGGAGTCCGGGAGACCCAGTACTTC,CSSLGVRETQYF
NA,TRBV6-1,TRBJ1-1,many,TGTGCCAGCATTACCCAGCATAGGGGAAGGGCGAACACTGAAGCTTTCTTT,CASITQHRGRANTEAFF
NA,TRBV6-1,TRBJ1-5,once,TGTGCCAGCACTCGGGCCCGGGGGAATAATCAGCCCCAGCATTTT,CASTRARGNNQPQHF
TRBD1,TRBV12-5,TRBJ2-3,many,TGTGCTAGTGGTTTGGTACTAACAGGGGGAGCAGATACGCAGTATTTT,CASGLVLTGGADTQYF
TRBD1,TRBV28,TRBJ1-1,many,TGTGCCAGCAGTTTAGAACGGACAGGGGAAGTGAAAGCTTTCTTT,CASSLERTGEVKAFF
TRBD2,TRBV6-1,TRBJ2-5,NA,TGTGCCAGCAGTCAACCATCTAGCGGGAGGGAGACCCAGTACTTC,CASSQPSSGRETQYF
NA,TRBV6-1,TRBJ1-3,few,TGTGCCAGCAGTTTGATGGAGCCATCTGGAAACACCATATATTTT,CASSLMEPSGNTIYF
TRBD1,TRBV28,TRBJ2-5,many,TGTGCCAGCAGGGAGAGGACAGGGGGGGAGACCCAGTACTTC,CASRERTGGETQYF
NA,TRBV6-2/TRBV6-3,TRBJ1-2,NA,TGTGCCAGCATTGGAGGTACAGCAAAGTACTATGGCTACACCTTC,CASIGGTAKYYGYTF
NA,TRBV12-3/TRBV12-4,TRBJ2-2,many,TGTGCCAGCAGTTTAGGTAGCATCGGGGAGCTGTTTTTT,CASSLGSIGELFF
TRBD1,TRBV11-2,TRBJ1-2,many,TGTGCCAGCAGCTCGGACAGGACCCGCATTGGCTACACCTTC,CASSSDRTRIGYTF
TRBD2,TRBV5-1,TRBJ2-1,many,TGCGCCAGCAGTCCCCGGACTAGCGGGATTAATGAGCAGTTCTTC,CASSPRTSGINEQFF
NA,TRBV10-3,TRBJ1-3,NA,TGTGCCATCGAAGCTTCGGGCTCTGGAAACACCATATATTTT,CAIEASGSGNTIYF
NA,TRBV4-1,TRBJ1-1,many,TGCGCCAGCAGCCAGACCGGTGTAATTGAAGCTTTCTTT,CASSQTGVIEAFF
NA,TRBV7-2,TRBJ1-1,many,TGTGCCAGCAGCTTTAGAGTCGAAGCTTTCTTT,CASSFRVEAFF
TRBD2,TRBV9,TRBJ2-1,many,TGTGCCAGCAGCGTAGGCGGACTAGCGGGAGGAGGGATTTACAATGAGCAGTTCTTC,CASSVGGLAGGGIYNEQFF
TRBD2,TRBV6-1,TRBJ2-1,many,TGTGCCAGCAGTTGGCGGGGTCTAGCGGGAGGGCCTGGGAATGAGCAGTTCTTC,CASSWRGLAGGPGNEQFF
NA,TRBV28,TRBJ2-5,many,TGTGCCAGCAGTTTATTTGGCCCCGGGTGGGGAGAGACCCAGTACTTC,CASSLFGPGWGETQYF
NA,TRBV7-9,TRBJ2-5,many,TGTGCCAGCAGCGGTGGGGGGGCGGGGACCCAGTACTTC,CASSGGGAGTQYF
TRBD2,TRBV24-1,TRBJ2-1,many,TGTGCCACCAGTGATTTTTCCCGCGGGAGGACATACAATGAGCAGTTCTTC,CATSDFSRGRTYNEQFF
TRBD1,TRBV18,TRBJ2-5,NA,TGTGCCAGCTCACCACGTGGGACAGGGCTCCAAGAGACCCAGTACTTC,CASSPRGTGLQETQYF
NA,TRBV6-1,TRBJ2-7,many,TGTGCCAGCAGTGCGAGGGACAAATTAACCTACGAGCAGTACTTC,CASSARDKLTYEQYF
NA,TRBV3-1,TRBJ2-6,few,TGTGCCAGCAGCCAAGTCATATCTGGGATTGGGGCCAACGTCCTGACTTTC,CASSQVISGIGANVLTF
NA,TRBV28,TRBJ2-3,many,TGTGCCAGCAGTTTCCCCTCGAGACCAGATACGCAGTATTTT,CASSFPSRPDTQYF
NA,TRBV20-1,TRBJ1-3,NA,TGCAGTGTAAGCTCCGGAAACACCATATATTTT,CSVSSGNTIYF
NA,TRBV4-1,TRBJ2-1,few,TGCGCCAGCAGCCAAGATGAGGGGAGTAATGAGCAGTTCTTC,CASSQDEGSNEQFF
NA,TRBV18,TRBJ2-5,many,TGTGCCAGCTCATCAACTCTCAGGGCAAACCTCCCCCAGTACTTC,CASSSTLRANLPQYF
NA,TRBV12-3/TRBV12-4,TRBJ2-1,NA,TGTGCCAGCAGTCCGGGGGGCGATGAGCAGTTCTTC,CASSPGGDEQFF
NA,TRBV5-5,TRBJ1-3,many,TGTGCCAGCAGTGACGGACACCGCTCTGGAAACACCATATATTTT,CASSDGHRSGNTIYF
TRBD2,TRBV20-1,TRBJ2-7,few,TGCAGTGCTCGACTAGCGGGAGTCCCTCGATCCTACGAGCAGTACTTC,CSARLAGVPRSYEQYF
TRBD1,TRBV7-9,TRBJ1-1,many,TGTGCCAGCAGCTTAGTGGGACAGGGAAAAACTGAAGCTTTCTTT,CASSLVGQGKTEAFF
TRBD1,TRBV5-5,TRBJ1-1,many,TGTGCCAGCAGCCCCCTAGACAGGGCCCACACTGAAGCTTTCTTT,CASSPLDRAHTEAFF
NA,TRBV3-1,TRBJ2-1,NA,TGTGCCATCTCCATTTCATGGGGCCAGATACACTCCTACAATGAGCAGTTCTTC,CAISISWGQIHSYNEQFF
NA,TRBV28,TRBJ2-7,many,TGTGCCAGCGGTCAGAGCCATCGGGCCGACGAGCAGTACTTC,CASGQSHRADEQYF
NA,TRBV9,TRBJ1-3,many,TGTGCCAGCAGCGGGACCGGGACCCCCTCTCCCGGAAACACCATATATTTT,CASSGTGTPSPGNTIYF
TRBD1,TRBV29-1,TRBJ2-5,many,TGCAGCGTTGAAGTCCGGGGACAGATCCAAGAGACCCAGTACTTC,CSVEVRGQIQETQYF